The clone carrying this T cell receptor (beta chain) was picked up a small number of times. The data derive from a study of control samples from healthy donors and cancer patients. V trimming: 1 base; J trimming: 7 bases; junction bases outside the gene matches: 7. The CDR3 covers 15 residues. CDR1 is SGHRS and CDR2 is YFSETQ in the germline V gene. Only in-frame clones appear in the TCRdb table, and some are missing; sequencing was by immunoSEQ multiplex PCR. Of under 140,000 clones detected, roughly 90% appear once; the ten largest clones hold about 3.7%. The clonotype comes from a woman aged 55-70 years with lung cancer. What was sequenced was PBMCs. This chain connects TRBV5-1 to TRBJ2-1; 8 positions agree with TRBD2. Written as DNA, the CDR3 is TGCGCCAGCAGCTTGATGAGCGGGAGTGGTAATGAGCAGTTCTTC. It yields the protein CASSLMSGSGNEQFF.